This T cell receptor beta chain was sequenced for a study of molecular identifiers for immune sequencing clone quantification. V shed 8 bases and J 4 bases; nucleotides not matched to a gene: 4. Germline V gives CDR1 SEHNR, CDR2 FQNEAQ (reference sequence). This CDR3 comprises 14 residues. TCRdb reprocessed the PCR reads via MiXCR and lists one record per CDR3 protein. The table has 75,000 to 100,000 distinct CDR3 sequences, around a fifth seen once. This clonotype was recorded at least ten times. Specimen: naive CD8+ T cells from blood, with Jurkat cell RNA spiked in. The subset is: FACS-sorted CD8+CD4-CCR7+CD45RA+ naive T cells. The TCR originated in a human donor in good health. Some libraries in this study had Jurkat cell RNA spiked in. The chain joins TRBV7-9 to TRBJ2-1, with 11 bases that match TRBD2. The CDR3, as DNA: TGTGCCAGCTTAATAGCGGGAGGGTACAATGAGCAGTTCTTC. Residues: CASLIAGGYNEQFF.